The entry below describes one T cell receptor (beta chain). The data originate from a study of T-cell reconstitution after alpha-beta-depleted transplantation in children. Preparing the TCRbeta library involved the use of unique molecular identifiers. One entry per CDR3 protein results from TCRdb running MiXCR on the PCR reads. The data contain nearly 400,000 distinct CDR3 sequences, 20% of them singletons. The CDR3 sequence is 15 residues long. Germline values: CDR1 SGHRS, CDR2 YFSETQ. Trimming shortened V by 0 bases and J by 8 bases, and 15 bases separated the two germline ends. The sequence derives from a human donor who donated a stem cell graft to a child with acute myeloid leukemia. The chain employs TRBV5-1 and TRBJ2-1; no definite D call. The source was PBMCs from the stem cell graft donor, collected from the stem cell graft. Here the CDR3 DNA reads TGCGCCAGCAGCTTGGTCACCGGTAGCCTGGATGAGCAGTTCTTC. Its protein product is CASSLVTGSLDEQFF.